A single TCR beta chain is shown here with its context. This specimen belongs to a study of blood T cell repertoires in COVID-19. Looking at the study overall: COVID-19 samples from acute and convalescent phases originated in the United States, Italy and Spain. T cells, B-cell-depleted T cells, or PBMCs provided the cDNA or gDNA that served as material.

The ends lost 9 bases at V and 4 bases at J; junction bases unmatched: 6. Germline V lookup: CDR1 SNHLY, CDR2 FYNNEI. CDR3 length: 13 residues. The authors' processing: Counts of nucleated cells, estimated from reference gene primer amplification, were obtained. Assay used: immunoSEQ multiplex PCR; TCRdb lists only in-frame clones, some missing. V, J and clone size reflect that table, while D and trimming were determined from the DNA. The sample lists over 85,000 clones, about nine tenths occurring once. Sequencing was carried out using peripheral blood. The clonotype originates from a male donor with acute or convalescent COVID-19. V gene TRBV2 combines with J gene TRBJ1-3; the match to TRBD1 covers 7 bases. CDR3 DNA: TGTGCCAGACAGGGGACTGGCGGAAACACCATATATTTT. It encodes CARQGTGGNTIYF. Full variable domain (missing parts from reference TRBV2 and TRBJ1-3): EPEVTQTPSHQVTQMGQEVILRCVPISNHLYFYWYRQILGQKVEFLVSFYNNEISEKSEIFDDQFSVERPDGSNFTLKIRSTKLEDSAMYFCARQGTGGNTIYFGEGSWLTVV.